A selection of T cell receptor beta chains follows, all from one sample in a study of breast tumors, draining lymph nodes, adjacent tissues. TCRdb re-analysed the multiplex PCR reads in MiXCR, keeping a single row per CDR3 protein. This table has roughly 110,000 distinct CDR3 sequences, less than 40% appearing once. Input material: axillary lymph node tissue. All receptors come from a female donor with breast cancer. Some clones in this sample may be carry-over from other donors' samples. CDR3s include the opening cysteine and the closing phenylalanine or tryptophan. The order of the fields is D gene, clone size, J gene, V gene, CDR3 DNA, CDR3 protein. A D gene is named only where the DNA matches it firmly. Clone size is stated in some rows and not others, as once, few, many or a class when expanded.

d_call: TRBD1
clone_size: -
j_call: TRBJ2-3
v_call: TRBV15
cdr3_nt: TGTGCCACCAGCAGTGACTCTAGACAGGGGGCAGATACGCAGTATTTT
cdr3_aa: CATSSDSRQGADTQYF

d_call: TRBD1
clone_size: once
j_call: TRBJ2-2
v_call: TRBV7-8
cdr3_nt: TGTGCCAGCAGTAGAGCCGGGACAGCTGGCACCGGGGAGCTGTTTTTT
cdr3_aa: CASSRAGTAGTGELFF

d_call: -
clone_size: many
j_call: TRBJ1-5
v_call: TRBV20-1
cdr3_nt: TGCAGCACTAGAGGGGGGGATCAGCCCCAGCATTTT
cdr3_aa: CSTRGGDQPQHF

d_call: -
clone_size: many
j_call: TRBJ2-1
v_call: TRBV11-1
cdr3_nt: TGTGCCAGCAGCTTAGGGGCTGTATGGCGGTTCTTC
cdr3_aa: CASSLGAVWRFF

d_call: -
clone_size: many
j_call: TRBJ1-4
v_call: TRBV6-1
cdr3_nt: TGTGCCAGCAGCGAAGATGGGATGACTAATGAAAAACTGTTTTTT
cdr3_aa: CASSEDGMTNEKLFF

d_call: -
clone_size: many
j_call: TRBJ2-1
v_call: TRBV5-1
cdr3_nt: TGCGCCAGCAGCTTGAAAGCGGCCCTGGGCAATGAGCAGTTCTTC
cdr3_aa: CASSLKAALGNEQFF

d_call: TRBD1
clone_size: many
j_call: TRBJ1-2
v_call: TRBV29-1
cdr3_nt: TGCAGCGTCTCAGGGGGCACTTTCAACTATGGCTACACCTTC
cdr3_aa: CSVSGGTFNYGYTF

d_call: TRBD1
clone_size: many
j_call: TRBJ1-3
v_call: TRBV2
cdr3_nt: TGTGCCAGCAGTGATCAGGGGGCTGATGGAAACACCATATATTTT
cdr3_aa: CASSDQGADGNTIYF

d_call: -
clone_size: many
j_call: TRBJ2-5
v_call: TRBV5-1
cdr3_nt: TGCGCCAGCAGCTTGTGGCAGAGAGAAGACACCCAGTACTTC
cdr3_aa: CASSLWQREDTQYF

d_call: TRBD1
clone_size: many
j_call: TRBJ1-4
v_call: TRBV18
cdr3_nt: TGTGCCAGCTCGTGGGACAGGGACGAAAAACTGTTTTTT
cdr3_aa: CASSWDRDEKLFF

d_call: -
clone_size: many
j_call: TRBJ1-4
v_call: TRBV14
cdr3_nt: TGTGCCAGCAGCCAAGAGTCTCAGCGAGGGCTCGGTGAAAAACTGTTTTTT
cdr3_aa: CASSQESQRGLGEKLFF

d_call: TRBD1
clone_size: many
j_call: TRBJ1-2
v_call: TRBV5-6
cdr3_nt: TGTGCCAGCAGCTTAGCAGGGGGTGGCTACACCTTC
cdr3_aa: CASSLAGGGYTF

d_call: -
clone_size: many
j_call: TRBJ1-3
v_call: TRBV6-1
cdr3_nt: TGTGCCAGCAGTGAATCGTGGGGAAACACCATATATTTT
cdr3_aa: CASSESWGNTIYF

d_call: -
clone_size: -
j_call: TRBJ1-5
v_call: TRBV11-2
cdr3_nt: TGTGCCAGCAGCTTAGAACCCTATCAGCCCCAGCATTTT
cdr3_aa: CASSLEPYQPQHF

d_call: -
clone_size: many
j_call: TRBJ2-2
v_call: TRBV7-3
cdr3_nt: TGTGCCAGCAGCCCTGGGGGGTTCGGGGAGCTGTTTTTT
cdr3_aa: CASSPGGFGELFF

d_call: -
clone_size: many
j_call: TRBJ1-2
v_call: TRBV20-1
cdr3_nt: TGCAGTGCTCGAACCGACAGGGGCTACACCTTC
cdr3_aa: CSARTDRGYTF

d_call: TRBD1
clone_size: -
j_call: TRBJ2-3
v_call: TRBV5-8
cdr3_nt: TGTGCCAGCAGCGGCCGCCCGGGACAGAGCACAGATACGCAGTATTTT
cdr3_aa: CASSGRPGQSTDTQYF

d_call: -
clone_size: -
j_call: TRBJ1-5
v_call: TRBV20-1
cdr3_nt: -
cdr3_aa: CSARRRTSGTATDTQYFGPGTRHF